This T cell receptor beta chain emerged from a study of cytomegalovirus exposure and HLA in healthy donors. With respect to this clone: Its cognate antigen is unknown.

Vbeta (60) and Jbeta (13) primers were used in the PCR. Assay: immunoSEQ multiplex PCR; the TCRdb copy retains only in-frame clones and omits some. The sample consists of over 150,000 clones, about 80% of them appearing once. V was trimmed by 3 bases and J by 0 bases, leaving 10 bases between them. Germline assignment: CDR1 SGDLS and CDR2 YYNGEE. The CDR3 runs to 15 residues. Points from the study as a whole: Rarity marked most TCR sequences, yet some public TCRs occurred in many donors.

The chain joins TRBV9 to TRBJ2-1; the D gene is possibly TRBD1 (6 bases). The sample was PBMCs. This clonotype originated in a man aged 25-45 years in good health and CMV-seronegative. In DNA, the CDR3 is TGTGCCAGCAGCGAACAGGGAGACTCCTACAATGAGCAGTTCTTC. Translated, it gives CASSEQGDSYNEQFF.